One T cell receptor beta chain is described in this entry. The target antigen is unknown. The source of the sample is a study of T cell responses to AZD1222 COVID-19 vaccine. V trimming: 2 bases; J trimming: 2 bases; junction bases outside the gene matches: 6. Germline V lookup: CDR1 SNHLY, CDR2 FYNNEI. The CDR3 consists of 15 residues. The protocol was immunoSEQ multiplex PCR, while the TCRdb copy is restricted to in-frame clones and leaves out a portion. The table lists 140,000 to 150,000 clones, more than 80% of them singletons. Study-wide results and limits: Repertoire samples came only from after the peak T cell response. Baseline seropositivity characterized only a handful of AZD1222 recipients. Donor demographics were predominantly white British with a female majority; clonal diversity may be underestimated.

Sequencing was performed on peripheral blood, taken on day 0 of AZD1222 vaccination. V is TRBV2 and J is TRBJ2-7; 7 positions agree with TRBD1. This TCR came from an adult in good health. The CDR3 DNA is TGTGCCAGCAGTGAATGGGGGCAGGGGGCCTACGAGCAGTACTTC. Its translation: CASSEWGQGAYEQYF.